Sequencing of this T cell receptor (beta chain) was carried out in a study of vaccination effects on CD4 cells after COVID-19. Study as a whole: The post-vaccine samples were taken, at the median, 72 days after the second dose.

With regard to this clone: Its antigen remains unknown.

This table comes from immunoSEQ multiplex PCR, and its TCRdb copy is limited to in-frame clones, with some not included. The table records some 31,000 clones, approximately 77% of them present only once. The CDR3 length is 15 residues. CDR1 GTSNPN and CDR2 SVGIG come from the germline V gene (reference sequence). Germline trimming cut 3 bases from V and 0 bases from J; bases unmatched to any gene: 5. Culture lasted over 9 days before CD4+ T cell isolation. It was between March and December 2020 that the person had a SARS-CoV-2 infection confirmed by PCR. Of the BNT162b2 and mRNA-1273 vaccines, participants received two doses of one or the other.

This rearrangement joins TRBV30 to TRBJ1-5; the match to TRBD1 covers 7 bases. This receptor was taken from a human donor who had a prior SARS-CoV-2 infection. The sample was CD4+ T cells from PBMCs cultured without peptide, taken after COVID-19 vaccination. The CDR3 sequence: CAWSEDRFSNQPQHF. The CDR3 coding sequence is TGTGCCTGGAGCGAGGACAGGTTTAGCAATCAGCCCCAGCATTTT.